This T cell receptor (beta chain) originates from a study of cytomegalovirus exposure and HLA in healthy donors. Findings and caveats of the study: About 90% or about 30% of the time was how often most TCR beta V segments were productive, according to an earlier analysis.

The V gene end was trimmed by 5 bases and the J gene end by 6 bases; junction bases not matched to a gene: 6. This CDR3 is 13 amino acids long. Germline V gene data show CDR1 as LNHDA and CDR2 as SQIVND (reference sequence). This clone was counted only a few times. The antigen is undetermined. Primers for the PCR totalled 60 Vbeta and 13 Jbeta. Profiling relied on immunoSEQ multiplex PCR, and the TCRdb table lists in-frame clones only, not all of them. The sample lists around 130,000 clones, approximately 71% occurring once. Specimen: PBMCs. The clonotype comes from a woman aged 60-75 years in good health and CMV-seronegative. V and J are TRBV19 and TRBJ1-1; 7 positions match TRBD1. The CDR3 nucleotides are TGTGCCAGTAGTCCACAGGGGCGGGCTGAAGCTTTCTTT. It encodes CASSPQGRAEAFF.